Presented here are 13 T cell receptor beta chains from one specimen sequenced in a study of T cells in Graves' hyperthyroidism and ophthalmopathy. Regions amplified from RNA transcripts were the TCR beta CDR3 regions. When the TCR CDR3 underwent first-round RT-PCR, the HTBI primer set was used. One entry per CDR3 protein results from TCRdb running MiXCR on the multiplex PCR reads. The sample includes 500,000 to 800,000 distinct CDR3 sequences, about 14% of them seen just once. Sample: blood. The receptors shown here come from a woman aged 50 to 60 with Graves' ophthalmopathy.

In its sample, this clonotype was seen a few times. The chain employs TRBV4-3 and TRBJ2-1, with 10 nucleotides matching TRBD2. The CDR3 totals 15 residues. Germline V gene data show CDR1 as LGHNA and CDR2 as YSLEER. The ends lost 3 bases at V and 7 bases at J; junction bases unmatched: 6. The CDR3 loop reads CASSQGRTSGNEQFF. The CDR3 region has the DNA TGCGCCAGCAGCCAGGGTCGGACTAGCGGAAATGAGCAGTTCTTC.

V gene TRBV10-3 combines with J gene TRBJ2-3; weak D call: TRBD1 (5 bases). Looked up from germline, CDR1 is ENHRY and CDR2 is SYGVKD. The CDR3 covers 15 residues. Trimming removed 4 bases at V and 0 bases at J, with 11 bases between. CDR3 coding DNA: TGTGCCATCAGTGTGGGGCGTGCTAGCACAGATACGCAGTATTTT. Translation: CAISVGRASTDTQYF.

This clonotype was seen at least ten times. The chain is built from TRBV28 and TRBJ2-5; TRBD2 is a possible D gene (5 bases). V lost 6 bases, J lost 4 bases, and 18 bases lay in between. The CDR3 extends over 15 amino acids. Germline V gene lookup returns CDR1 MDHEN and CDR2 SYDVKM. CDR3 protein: CASSYFQSGAETQYF. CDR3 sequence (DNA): TGTGCCAGCAGCTACTTCCAAAGCGGTGCAGAGACCCAGTACTTC.

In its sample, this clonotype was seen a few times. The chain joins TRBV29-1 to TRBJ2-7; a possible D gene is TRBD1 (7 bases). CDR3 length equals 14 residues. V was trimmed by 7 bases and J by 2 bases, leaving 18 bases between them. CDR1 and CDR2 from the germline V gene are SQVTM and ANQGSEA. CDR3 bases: TGCAGCGCAGGGGGTGGGGGGTACCCCTACGAGCAGTACTTC. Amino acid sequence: CSAGGGGYPYEQYF.

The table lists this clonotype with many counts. The CDR3 nucleotides are TGTGCCAGCAGGCCATCGCCGCGGGCCAAAAACATTCAGTACTTC. Protein sequence: CASRPSPRAKNIQYF. The rearrangement links TRBV3-2 to TRBJ2-4. TRBV3-2 is assigned pseudogene status. There are 15 residues in the CDR3.

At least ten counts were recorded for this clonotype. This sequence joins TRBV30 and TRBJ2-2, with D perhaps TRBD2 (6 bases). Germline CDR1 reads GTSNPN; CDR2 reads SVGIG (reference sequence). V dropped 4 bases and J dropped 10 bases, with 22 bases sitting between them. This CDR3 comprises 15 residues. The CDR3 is CAWTPSGPLGAELFF. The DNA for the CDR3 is TGTGCCTGGACCCCAAGCGGGCCCCTTGGCGCGGAGCTGTTTTTT. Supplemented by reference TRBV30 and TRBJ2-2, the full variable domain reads SQTIHQWPATLVQPVGSPLSLECTVEGTSNPNLYWYRQAAGRGLQLLFYSVGIGQISSEVPQNLSASRPQDRQFILSSKKLLLSDSGFYLCAWTPSGPLGAELFFGEGSRLTVL.

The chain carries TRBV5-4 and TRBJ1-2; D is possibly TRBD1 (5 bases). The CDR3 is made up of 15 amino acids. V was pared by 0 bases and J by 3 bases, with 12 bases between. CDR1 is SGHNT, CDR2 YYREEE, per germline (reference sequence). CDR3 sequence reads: CASSLVRDDYYGYTF. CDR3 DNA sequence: TGTGCCAGCAGCTTGGTGCGGGACGACTACTATGGCTACACCTTC.

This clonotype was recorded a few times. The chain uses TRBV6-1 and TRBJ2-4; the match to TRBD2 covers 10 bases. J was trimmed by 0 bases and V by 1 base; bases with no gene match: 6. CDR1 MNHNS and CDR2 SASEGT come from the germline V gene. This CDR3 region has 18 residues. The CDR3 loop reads CASSEVLAGPGAKNIQYF. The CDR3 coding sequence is TGTGCCAGCAGTGAAGTACTAGCGGGACCCGGAGCCAAAAACATTCAGTACTTC.

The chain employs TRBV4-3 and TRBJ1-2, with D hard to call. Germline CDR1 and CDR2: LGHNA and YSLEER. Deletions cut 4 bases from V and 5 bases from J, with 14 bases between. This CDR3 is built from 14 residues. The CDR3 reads CASSPQLNEYGYTF. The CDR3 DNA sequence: TGCGCCAGCAGCCCTCAGCTAAACGAATATGGCTACACCTTC.

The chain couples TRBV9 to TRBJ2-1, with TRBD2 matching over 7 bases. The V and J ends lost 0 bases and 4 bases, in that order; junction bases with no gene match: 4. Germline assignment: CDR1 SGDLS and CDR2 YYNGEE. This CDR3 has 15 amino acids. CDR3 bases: TGTGCCAGCAGCGTAGCAAGCGGGGTATACAATGAGCAGTTCTTC. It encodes CASSVASGVYNEQFF. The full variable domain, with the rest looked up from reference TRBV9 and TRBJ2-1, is DSGVTQTPKHLITATGQRVTLRCSPRSGDLSVYWYQQSLDQGLQFLIQYYNGEERAKGNILERFSAQQFPDLHSELNLSSLELGDSALYFCASSVASGVYNEQFFGPGTRLTVL.

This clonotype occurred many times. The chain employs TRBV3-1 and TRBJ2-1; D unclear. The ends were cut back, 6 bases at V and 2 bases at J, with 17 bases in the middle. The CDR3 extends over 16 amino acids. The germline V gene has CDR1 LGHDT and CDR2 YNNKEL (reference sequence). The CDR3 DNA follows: TGTGCCAGCAGTCGAGACTCGATGGGCGCCTACAATGAGCAGTTCTTC. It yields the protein CASSRDSMGAYNEQFF.

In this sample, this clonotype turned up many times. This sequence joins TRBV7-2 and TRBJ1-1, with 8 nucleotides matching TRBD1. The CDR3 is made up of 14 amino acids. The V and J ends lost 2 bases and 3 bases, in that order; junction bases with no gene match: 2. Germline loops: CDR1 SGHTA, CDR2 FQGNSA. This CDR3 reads CASSLNRGDTEAFF. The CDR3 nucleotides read TGTGCCAGCAGCTTAAACAGGGGGGACACTGAAGCTTTCTTT.

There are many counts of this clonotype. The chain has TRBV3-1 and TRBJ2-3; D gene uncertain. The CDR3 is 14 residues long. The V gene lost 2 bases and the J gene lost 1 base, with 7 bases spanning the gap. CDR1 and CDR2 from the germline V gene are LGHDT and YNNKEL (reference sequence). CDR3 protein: CASSQSRGTDTQYF. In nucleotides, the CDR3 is TGTGCCAGCAGCCAAAGCCGGGGCACAGATACGCAGTATTTT.